The 24 T cell receptor beta chains listed next were all sequenced from one sample in a study of T-cell reconstitution after alpha-beta-depleted transplantation in children. Library preparation (for TCRbeta) was performed with unique molecular identifiers. TCRdb ran MiXCR on the PCR reads and lists one entry per CDR3 protein. Here the sample spans hundreds of thousands of distinct CDR3 sequences, approximately 10% being singletons. The sample here was PBMCs from the stem cell graft donor, taken from the stem cell graft. The receptors shown here come from a human donor who donated a stem cell graft to a child with acute myeloid leukemia.

As regards this clonotype: A read error may explain this, as a much larger clone is one base away. The gene calls are TRBV12-3 or TRBV12-4 and TRBJ2-3, with D possibly TRBD2 on 5 matching bases. The CDR3 has 13 residues. The V end was cut by 3 bases, the J end by 2 bases, with 6 bases between. CDR3 bases: TGTGCCAGCAGTTTCGGGAACACAGATACGCAGTATTTT. Translating gives CASSFGNTDTQYF.

This clonotype was observed many times. The genes are TRBV27 and TRBJ2-1; 15 nucleotides match TRBD2. V trimming: 5 bases; J trimming: 7 bases; junction bases outside the gene matches: 6. The CDR3 is 16 residues long. Per the germline V gene, CDR1 is MNHEY and CDR2 is SMNVEV (reference sequence). The CDR3 nucleotides are TGTGCCAGCAGTCCAGGGACTAGCGGGAGGAGGAATGAGCAGTTCTTC. Amino acid sequence: CASSPGTSGRRNEQFF.

In its sample, this clonotype was seen many times. CDR3 residues: CASSTLMGQGSEKLFF. DNA of the CDR3: TGTGCCAGCTCTACTCTTATGGGGCAGGGGAGTGAAAAACTGTTTTTT. The J gene is TRBJ1-4, the V gene TRBV28; TRBD1 might be the D (6 bases). In germline, CDR1 is MDHEN, CDR2 SYDVKM. With 8 bases removed from V and 7 bases from J, the gap between germline ends came to 23 bases. This CDR3 region has 16 residues.

In this sample, this clonotype turned up many times. DNA of the CDR3: TGTGCCACCGCGGGACGGGACGCAGATACGCAGTATTTT. Its translation: CATAGRDADTQYF. V and J are TRBV10-3 and TRBJ2-3; tentative D call: TRBD2 (6 bases). CDR1 and CDR2 (germline): ENHRY, SYGVKD. The CDR3 runs to 13 residues. The ends were cut back, 10 bases at V and 4 bases at J, with 15 bases in the middle.

This clonotype showed up just a few times. The V and J genes are TRBV7-2 and TRBJ2-7; 9 nucleotides agree with TRBD2. This CDR3 comprises 15 residues. V was pared by 5 bases and J by 2 bases, with 7 bases of the junction left unmatched. Germline CDR1 SGHTA, CDR2 FQGNSA. CDR3 DNA sequence: TGTGCCAGCAGCCGCCAGCGGGAGGTACCCTACGAGCAGTACTTC. Translated: CASSRQREVPYEQYF.

This clonotype was seen only a few times. The chain joins TRBV12-3 or TRBV12-4 to TRBJ2-3; D gene ambiguous. V gave up 6 bases and J gave up 8 bases, with 12 bases separating them. The CDR3 runs to 12 residues. The DNA for the CDR3 is TGTGCCAGCAGCTTGGCGCGTGGTACGCAGTATTTT. This gives the protein CASSLARGTQYF.

The chain carries TRBV15 and TRBJ1-1; D possibly corresponds to TRBD1 (6 bases). The CDR3 is 16 residues long. Germline assignment: CDR1 LNHNV and CDR2 YYDKDF (reference sequence). V was trimmed by 3 bases and J by 5 bases, leaving 19 bases between them. The CDR3 reads CATSRITGRGGTEAFF. CDR3 nucleotide sequence: TGTGCCACCAGCAGGATTACAGGGAGGGGTGGTACTGAAGCTTTCTTT.

This clonotype was counted ten times or more. The chain has TRBV7-9 and TRBJ2-1, with D perhaps TRBD2 (6 bases). Germline CDR1 and CDR2: SEHNR and FQNEAQ (reference sequence). CDR3 size: 16 residues. Deletions cut 3 bases from V and 6 bases from J, with 18 bases between. In DNA form, the CDR3 reads TGTGCCAGCAGCTTTGGTGCGGGATTTAATAGCAATGAGCAGTTCTTC. This translates into CASSFGAGFNSNEQFF.

This sequence joins TRBV20-1 and TRBJ2-5; TRBD2 matches 14 bases. The germline V gene encodes CDR1 DFQATT and CDR2 SNEGSKA (reference sequence). There are 16 residues in the CDR3. V shed 1 base, J shed 4 bases, and the junction held 5 bases outside the gene matches. The CDR3 DNA reads as TGCAGTGCTAGAGGGGGGACTAGCGGGAGATCAGAGACCCAGTACTTC. Translated, it gives CSARGGTSGRSETQYF.

Only a few counts were recorded for this clonotype. The CDR3, as DNA: TGTGCCAGCAGTCAGATCCCGGGACTCTCTCTGGACGAGCAGTACTTC. This gives the protein CASSQIPGLSLDEQYF. The gene calls are TRBV6-2 or TRBV6-3 and TRBJ2-7; D is possibly TRBD2 (6 bases). The length of the CDR3 is 16 residues. Trimming cost V 5 bases and J 5 bases, with 22 bases left between them. Germline CDR1 is MNHEY and CDR2 is SVGEGT.

This clonotype appeared a few times. The CDR3 loop reads CASTKTGSSSYEQYF. The CDR3 nucleotides read TGTGCCAGTACTAAAACAGGCTCCAGCTCCTACGAGCAGTACTTC. This rearrangement joins TRBV7-9 to TRBJ2-7; tentatively, D is TRBD1 (5 bases). Trimming pared 9 bases from V and 0 bases from J, leaving 18 bases between. Germline V CDR1 and CDR2: SEHNR, FQNEAQ (reference sequence). CDR3 length equals 15 residues.

This clonotype was counted between two and nine times. The gene calls are TRBV30 and TRBJ1-2, with D perhaps TRBD1 (5 bases). There are 14 residues in the CDR3. V lost 2 bases and J lost 4, with 14 bases in between. Per the germline V gene, CDR1 is GTSNPN and CDR2 is SVGIG (reference sequence). The CDR3 reads CAWSPAGGAYGYTF. CDR3 coding DNA: TGTGCCTGGAGTCCCGCGGGGGGTGCCTATGGCTACACCTTC.

The sample holds a few counts of this clonotype. V usage is TRBV29-1 and J usage is TRBJ1-5; 11 nucleotides match TRBD1. From germline, CDR1 is SQVTM and CDR2 ANQGSEA. This CDR3 is built from 14 residues. The trim removed 4 bases at V and 6 bases at J, leaving 5 bases unmatched. CDR3 nucleotides: TGCAGCGTTGCAACTGGGACAGGGGGTCAGCCCCAGCATTTT. Translating gives CSVATGTGGQPQHF.

This clonotype was recorded many times. The chain carries TRBV12-3 or TRBV12-4 and TRBJ2-3; no clear D gene. The CDR3 covers 13 residues. With 5 bases removed from V and 4 bases from J, the gap between germline ends came to 10 bases. CDR3 in DNA: TGTGCCAGCAGTCCTCTAGGGCCAGATACGCAGTATTTT. This codes for CASSPLGPDTQYF.

This clonotype occurred many times. This chain connects TRBV29-1 to TRBJ2-7; D is undetermined. The CDR3 runs 15 residues. The germline CDR1 and CDR2 sequences are SQVTM and ANQGSEA. Trimming removed 1 base at V and 2 bases at J, with 15 bases between. The CDR3 coding sequence is TGCAGCGTTGAAGGGGTTGGCAGGCTGGCCTACGAGCAGTACTTC. It translates to CSVEGVGRLAYEQYF.

This clonotype was detected ten times or more. The V gene is TRBV3-1, the J gene TRBJ2-7; TRBD2 might be the D (6 bases). This CDR3 has 14 residues. Germline V CDR1 and CDR2: LGHDT, YNNKEL (reference sequence). The V end lost 9 bases, the J end lost 6 bases, and 21 bases lay between the germline ends. CDR3 loop: CASTLTAGRGEQYF. CDR3 DNA: TGTGCCAGTACCCTAACAGCGGGCAGAGGCGAGCAGTACTTC.

This clonotype was counted between two and nine times. The chain is built from TRBV27 and TRBJ1-3; D not certain. The V end was cut by 4 bases, the J end by 3 bases, with 13 bases between. CDR1 MNHEY and CDR2 SMNVEV come from the germline V gene (reference sequence). CDR3 length: 15 amino acids. The chain's CDR3 is CASSSGGVGGNTIYF. CDR3 nucleotides: TGTGCCAGCAGTTCAGGCGGAGTGGGTGGAAACACCATATATTTT.

The chain has TRBV2 and TRBJ2-1, with D tentatively TRBD2 (6 bases). Looked up from germline, CDR1 is SNHLY and CDR2 is FYNNEI. The CDR3 extends over 18 amino acids. The CDR3 protein is CTFCLLSRSSERRGEQFF. CDR3 nucleotide sequence: TGTACCTTCTGTTTACTCTCGAGGAGTAGCGAACGGCGGGGTGAGCAGTTCTTC.

A few counts support this clonotype. The V call is TRBV29-1, the J call TRBJ2-4, with D hard to call. This CDR3 region has 13 residues. Deletions cut 5 bases from V and 3 bases from J, with 11 bases between. The germline gives CDR1 SQVTM, CDR2 ANQGSEA. The CDR3 spells CSVQQENKNIQYF. CDR3 nucleotides: TGCAGCGTTCAGCAGGAAAACAAAAACATTCAGTACTTC. The entire variable domain, with the rest obtained from reference TRBV29-1 and TRBJ2-4, is as follows: SAVISQKPSRDICQRGTSLTIQCQVDSQVTMMFWYRQQPGQSLTLIATANQGSEATYESGFVIDKFPISRPNLTFSTLTVSNMSPEDSSIYLCSVQQENKNIQYFGAGTRLSVL.

J is TRBJ2-5 and V is TRBV9, with 9 bases aligning to TRBD1. Germline V CDR1 and CDR2: SGDLS, YYNGEE. The CDR3 is 15 residues long. Trimming at V came to 0 bases and at J to 2 bases, leaving 2 bases not matched to a gene. As DNA, the CDR3 is TGTGCCAGCAGCGTAGATGGGACAGGGCAAGAGACCCAGTACTTC. Translating gives CASSVDGTGQETQYF.

This clonotype was found a few times. The chain carries TRBV7-9 and TRBJ2-2, with D possibly matching TRBD1 (5 bases). From germline, CDR1 is SEHNR and CDR2 FQNEAQ (reference sequence). Between the trimmed V and J ends, which lost 5 bases and 2 bases, there was a span of 12 bases. The CDR3 covers 15 residues. This CDR3 reads CASSTHRPNTGELFF. The CDR3 nucleotides read TGTGCCAGCAGCACCCACAGGCCTAACACCGGGGAGCTGTTTTTT.

This clonotype was found a few times. The V call is TRBV5-1, the J call TRBJ2-7; 7 bases align to TRBD2. Trimming took 5 bases from V and 0 from J; bases not matched to a gene: 5. Germline V gene lookup returns CDR1 SGHRS and CDR2 YFSETQ. CDR3 length: 14 residues. The CDR3 spells CASRWTSSSYEQYF. The CDR3 region has the DNA TGCGCCAGCAGGTGGACTAGTTCCTCCTACGAGCAGTACTTC. The whole variable domain, remainder taken from reference TRBV5-1 and TRBJ2-7, is KAGVTQTPRYLIKTRGQQVTLSCSPISGHRSVSWYQQTPGQGLQFLFEYFSETQRNKGNFPGRFSGRQFSNSRSEMNVSTLELGDSALYLCASRWTSSSYEQYFGPGTRLTVT.

J is TRBJ2-2 and V is TRBV6-5, with D perhaps TRBD2 (5 bases). This CDR3 is 14 amino acids long. Deletions cut 0 bases from V and 7 bases from J, with 9 bases between. Germline V CDR1 and CDR2: MNHEY, SVGAGI. The CDR3 DNA follows: TGTGCCAGCAGTTACTCGATCCGGGGCGGGGAGCTGTTTTTT. Protein: CASSYSIRGGELFF.

This clonotype appeared a few times. The V and J genes are TRBV29-1 and TRBJ2-5; 7 bases map to TRBD1. Germline V gene data show CDR1 as SQVTM and CDR2 as ANQGSEA. CDR3 length: 14 residues. V dropped 4 bases and J dropped 4; count of bases not matched to a gene: 9. The DNA of the CDR3 is TGCAGCGTTGGTGAGGGGGCGAGGGCAGAGACCCAGTACTTC. Its translation is CSVGEGARAETQYF.